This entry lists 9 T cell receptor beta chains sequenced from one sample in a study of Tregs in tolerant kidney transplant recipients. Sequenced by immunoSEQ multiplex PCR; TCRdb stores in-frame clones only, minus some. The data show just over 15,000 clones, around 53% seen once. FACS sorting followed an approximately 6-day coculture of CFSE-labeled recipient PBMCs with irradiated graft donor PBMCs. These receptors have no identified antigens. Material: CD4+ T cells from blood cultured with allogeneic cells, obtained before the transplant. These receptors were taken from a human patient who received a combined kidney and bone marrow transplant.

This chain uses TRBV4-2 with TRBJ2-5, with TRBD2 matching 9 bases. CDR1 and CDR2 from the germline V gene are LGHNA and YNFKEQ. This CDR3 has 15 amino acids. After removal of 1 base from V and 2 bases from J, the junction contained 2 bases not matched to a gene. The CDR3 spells CASSQGTSVQETQYF. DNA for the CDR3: TGTGCCAGCAGCCAAGGGACTAGCGTTCAAGAGACCCAGTACTTC.

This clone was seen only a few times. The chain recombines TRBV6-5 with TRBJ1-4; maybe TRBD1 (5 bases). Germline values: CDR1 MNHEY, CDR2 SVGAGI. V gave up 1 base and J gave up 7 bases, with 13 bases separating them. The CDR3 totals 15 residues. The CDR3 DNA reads TGTGCCAGCAGTTACTTGCGGGGGAGGGGTGAAAAACTGTTTTTT. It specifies CASSYLRGRGEKLFF.

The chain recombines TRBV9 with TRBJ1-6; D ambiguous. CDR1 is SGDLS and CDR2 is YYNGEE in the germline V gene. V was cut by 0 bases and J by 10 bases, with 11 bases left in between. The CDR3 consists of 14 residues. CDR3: CASSVEYSPSPLHF. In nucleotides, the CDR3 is TGTGCCAGCAGCGTAGAATACAGTCCCTCACCCCTCCACTTT.

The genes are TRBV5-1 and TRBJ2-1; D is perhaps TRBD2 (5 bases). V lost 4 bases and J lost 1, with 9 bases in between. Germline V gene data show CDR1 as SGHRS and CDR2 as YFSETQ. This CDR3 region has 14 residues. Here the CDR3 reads CASSPEVSYNEQFF. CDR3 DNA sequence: TGCGCCAGCAGCCCGGAGGTGTCCTACAATGAGCAGTTCTTC.

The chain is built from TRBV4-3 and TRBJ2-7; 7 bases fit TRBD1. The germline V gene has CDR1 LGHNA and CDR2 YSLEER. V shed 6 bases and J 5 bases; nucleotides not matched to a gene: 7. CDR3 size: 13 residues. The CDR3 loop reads CASSAQGSNEQYF. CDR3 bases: TGCGCCAGCAGTGCACAGGGGAGCAACGAGCAGTACTTC.

In DNA form, the CDR3 reads TGTGCCAGCAGCTTAACGCGGCAGACAGATACGCAGTATTTT. Translation gives CASSLTRQTDTQYF. This sequence joins TRBV7-2 and TRBJ2-3; D not resolved. The CDR3 covers 14 residues. Germline CDR1 and CDR2: SGHTA and FQGNSA. The V and J ends lost 2 bases and 3 bases respectively, with 9 bases between them.

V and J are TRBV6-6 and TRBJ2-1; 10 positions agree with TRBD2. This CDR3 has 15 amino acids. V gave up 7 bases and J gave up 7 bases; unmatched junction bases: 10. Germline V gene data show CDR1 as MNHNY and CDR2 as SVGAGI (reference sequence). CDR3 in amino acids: CASTKGLAGVNEQFF. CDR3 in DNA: TGTGCCAGCACCAAGGGGCTAGCGGGAGTGAATGAGCAGTTCTTC.

CDR3 region: CASSETGGGGAQFF. Written as DNA, the CDR3 is TGTGCCAGCAGTGAAACTGGGGGCGGGGGGGCACAGTTCTTC. This chain links TRBV2 with TRBJ2-1, with TRBD2 matching over 9 bases. Trimming at V came to 2 bases and at J to 13 bases, leaving 9 bases not matched to a gene. CDR3 size: 14 residues. Germline loops: CDR1 SNHLY, CDR2 FYNNEI.

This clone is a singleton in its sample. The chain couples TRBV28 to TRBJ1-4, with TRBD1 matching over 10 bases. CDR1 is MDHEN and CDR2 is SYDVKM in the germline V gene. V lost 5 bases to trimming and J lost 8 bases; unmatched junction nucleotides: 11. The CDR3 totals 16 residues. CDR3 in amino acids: CASSRPGGTGAEKLFF. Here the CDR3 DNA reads TGTGCCAGCAGTCGCCCCGGGGGGACAGGGGCCGAAAAACTGTTTTTT.